This entry features one TCR beta chain sequence. Using immunoSEQ multiplex PCR, the repertoire was profiled, and TCRdb retains in-frame clones only, with some absent. The sample lists about 220,000 clones; approximately 80% were seen once. The data were obtained in a study of blood T cell repertoires in COVID-19. Study-level background: T cells, B-cell-depleted T cells, or PBMCs supplied cDNA or gDNA.

Participant age was roughly 18 to 90 years, and participants resided in about 25 US areas. Participants had their cohort set by participant-reported clinical history. With V trimmed by 3 bases and J by 6 bases, 10 bases remained unmatched. The CDR3 covers 16 residues. Germline V gene sequence: CDR1 LGHNA, CDR2 YNFKEQ. The chain is built from TRBV4-2 and TRBJ2-1; 8 nucleotides align to TRBD1. The TCR comes from a middle-aged woman with acute COVID-19. Specimen: PBMCs or T cells enriched from blood (not recorded which). The CDR3 nucleotides are TGTGCCAGCAGCCAGGCGTTGACAGGGGTTGCCAATGAGCAGTTCTTC. Its translation is CASSQALTGVANEQFF.